This T cell receptor (beta chain) was observed in a study of blood T cell repertoires in COVID-19. About the study: Researchers got acute and convalescent COVID-19 samples from the United States, Italy and Spain.

V gave up 3 bases and J gave up 9 bases, with 9 bases separating them. This CDR3 comprises 12 residues. Germline-derived CDR1 and CDR2 are MNHNS and SASEGT. Original analysis: Nucleated cell number was recorded as an estimate derived from reference gene primer amplification. Sequencing was performed with immunoSEQ multiplex PCR; in TCRdb, only in-frame clones are kept and a portion is missing. V, J and clone size derive from that table, while D and trimming were established from the DNA sequence. The table includes roughly 340,000 clones, around 90% detected once. The rearrangement uses TRBV6-1 and TRBJ1-5; maybe TRBD1 (6 bases). The sequenced material came from peripheral blood. The clonotype was recovered from a woman aged 18-29 years who had recovered from COVID-19. The CDR3: CASSETGLPQHF. CDR3 DNA sequence: TGTGCCAGCAGTGAGACAGGTCTGCCCCAGCATTTT.